Given below is one T cell receptor (beta chain) in context. Its antigen is unidentified. A much more abundant neighbour one base away suggests this may be a read error. Together with a sample-barcoded 5' primer, a J-beta primer mix was included in a second PCR lasting about 7 to 12 cycles. TCRdb recomputed calls from the 5' RACE reads with MiXCR, one row per CDR3 protein. The sample lists about 930,000 distinct CDR3 sequences, 25% to 35% seen once, with roughly 10% in the top ten. Peripheral blood, 9.5 to 10 milliliters per donor, was collected. The sample is drawn from a study of blood T cells in healthy people across ages. Findings and limits, study-wide: Roughly linear declines in TCR beta diversity per million T cells occurred with age.

This CDR3 contains 14 residues. In germline, CDR1 is LNHDA, CDR2 SQIVND (reference sequence). These same records also appear under a second study, on T cells of mothers and their children. That publication notes: A few healthy Caucasian mothers and their six children were the donors. The overlap seen between related mothers and children slightly exceeded that of unrelated pairs, though not significantly.

The material sequenced was blood. The TCR sequence derives from a woman aged 40 to 50 in good health. The chain couples TRBV19 to TRBJ2-7, with TRBD1 matching 7 bases. The CDR3 nucleotides read TGTGCCAGTAGTGAGGGGGCTAACTCCTACAAGCAGTACTTC. Protein product: CASSEGANSYKQYF.